One sample yielded the 23 T cell receptor beta chains listed below, sequenced in a study of shared clonotypes between healthy human individuals. Method: immunoSEQ multiplex PCR; TCRdb's copy keeps in-frame clones and lacks some. Of approximately 320,000 clones in the sample, around 86% were seen once. The material sequenced was memory CD8+ T cells sorted from blood. Stated subset: CD45RO+ cells pooled with CCR7-negative TemRA cells. The source of these receptors is a man aged 18 to 35 in good health.

The chain is built from TRBV27 and TRBJ2-7; D not certain. This CDR3 has 13 residues. Trimming cost V 2 bases and J 2 bases, with 7 bases left between them. From germline, CDR1 is MNHEY and CDR2 SMNVEV (reference sequence). DNA for the CDR3: TGTGCCAGCAGTTTAGCGCACACCTACGAGCAGTACTTC. It yields the protein CASSLAHTYEQYF.

The V call is TRBV7-6, the J call TRBJ2-3; D may be TRBD1 (6 bases). The CDR3 is made up of 15 amino acids. Trimming cost V 2 bases and J 2 bases, with 11 bases left between them. CDR1 and CDR2 from the germline V gene are SGHVS and FNYEAQ. CDR3 in DNA: TGTGCCAGCAGCTTACTGGACAGAAACACAGATACGCAGTATTTT. Its translation is CASSLLDRNTDTQYF.

The chain joins TRBV19 to TRBJ2-4; D is perhaps TRBD2 (5 bases). CDR3 size: 16 residues. CDR1 and CDR2 from the germline V gene are LNHDA and SQIVND (reference sequence). Trimming stripped 3 bases from V and 0 bases from J, with 12 bases between. The CDR3 sequence is CASSIGLAGAKNIQYF. CDR3 in DNA: TGTGCCAGTAGTATCGGACTTGCGGGAGCCAAAAACATTCAGTACTTC.

The rearrangement uses TRBV2 and TRBJ1-4; TRBD1 aligns across 8 bases. The CDR3 covers 16 residues. V was pared by 3 bases and J by 2 bases, with 5 bases of the junction left unmatched. Germline V gene data show CDR1 as SNHLY and CDR2 as FYNNEI. The CDR3 loop reads CASSDRDRGTNEKLFF. CDR3 nucleotide sequence: TGTGCCAGCAGTGACCGCGACAGGGGTACTAATGAAAAACTGTTTTTT. Full variable domain (missing parts from reference TRBV2 and TRBJ1-4): EPEVTQTPSHQVTQMGQEVILRCVPISNHLYFYWYRQILGQKVEFLVSFYNNEISEKSEIFDDQFSVERPDGSNFTLKIRSTKLEDSAMYFCASSDRDRGTNEKLFFGSGTQLSVL.

In regard to this clone: Its ends do not fully match the called genes, so a read error is possible. The rearrangement joins TRBV7-7 to TRBJ2-7, with TRBD2 as a possible D gene (6 bases). This CDR3 has 14 amino acids. The germline V gene has CDR1 SSHAT and CDR2 FNYEAQ (reference sequence). The CDR3 loop is CASSPGGMNYEQYF. CDR3 bases: TGTGCTAGCAGCCCTGGGGGGATGAACTACGAGCAGTACTTC.

On this clone: This likely came from a read error, as a far larger clone is one base away. This rearrangement joins TRBV5-6 to TRBJ2-5; D is ambiguous. Looked up from germline, CDR1 is SGHDT and CDR2 is YYEEEE. The V and J ends lost 0 bases and 7 bases respectively, with 4 bases between them. There are 11 residues in the CDR3. The CDR3 protein is CASSLEGTQYF. The CDR3 DNA follows: TGTGCCAGCAGCTTGGAAGGGACCCAGTACTTC.

The rearrangement links TRBV5-1 to TRBJ1-2; D gene unclear. CDR3 size: 15 residues. In germline, CDR1 is SGHRS, CDR2 YFSETQ. With 2 bases removed from V and 1 base from J, the gap between germline ends came to 12 bases. The CDR3 bases are TGCGCCAGCAGCTTTCTGCAGGCGAGTAACTATGGCTACACCTTC. Translating gives CASSFLQASNYGYTF.

This clone was observed once. This rearrangement joins TRBV29-1 to TRBJ2-1; tentative D call: TRBD2 (6 bases). The V gene lost 0 bases and the J gene lost 5 bases, with 14 bases spanning the gap. Germline V lookup: CDR1 SQVTM, CDR2 ANQGSEA. The CDR3 length is 15 residues. The CDR3 loop reads CSVEEWTKKNNEQFF. CDR3 DNA sequence: TGCAGCGTTGAAGAGTGGACTAAAAAAAACAATGAGCAGTTCTTC.

This clone appeared a single time. This chain connects TRBV7-9 to TRBJ2-1, with unresolved D. The CDR3 covers 10 residues. The germline V gene has CDR1 SEHNR and CDR2 FQNEAQ (reference sequence). V gave up 6 bases and J gave up 10 bases, with 7 bases separating them. DNA for the CDR3: TGTGCCAGCAGGCCTGGGGAGCAGTTCTTC. This translates into CASRPGEQFF.

The rearrangement links TRBV5-6 to TRBJ1-5; TRBD1 might be the D (5 bases). Trimming took 6 bases from V and 1 from J, leaving 14 bases between them. Germline loops: CDR1 SGHDT, CDR2 YYEEEE. This CDR3 has 15 residues. This chain's CDR3 is CASNYRGMSNQPQHF. The CDR3 bases are TGTGCCAGCAACTATCGGGGGATGAGCAATCAGCCCCAGCATTTT.

This chain joins TRBV4-3 and TRBJ1-1; tentatively, D is TRBD1 (5 bases). CDR3 length: 14 residues. Germline CDR1 is LGHNA and CDR2 is YSLEER. V was trimmed by 1 base and J by 3 bases, leaving 9 bases between them. As DNA, the CDR3 is TGCGCCAGCAGCCAAGTTACGGGGGACACTGAAGCTTTCTTT. The encoded protein is CASSQVTGDTEAFF.

This clone was seen more than once but under ten times. The chain combines TRBV11-2 with TRBJ2-1; TRBD2 matches at 9 bases. CDR3 length equals 15 residues. V shed 4 bases and J 3 bases; nucleotides not matched to a gene: 4. CDR1 and CDR2 from the germline V gene are SGHAT and FQNNGV. CDR3 amino acids: CASSYGLASYNEQFF. The CDR3 nucleotides are TGTGCCAGCAGCTACGGACTAGCGAGCTACAATGAGCAGTTCTTC. Complete variable domain (other parts from reference TRBV11-2 and TRBJ2-1): EAGVAQSPRYKIIEKRQSVAFWCNPISGHATLYWYQQILGQGPKLLIQFQNNGVVDDSQLPKDRFSAERLKGVDSTLKIQPAKLEDSAVYLCASSYGLASYNEQFFGPGTRLTVL.

The rearrangement joins TRBV2 to TRBJ1-3, with 11 bases matching TRBD1. The CDR3 consists of 16 residues. V lost 6 bases to trimming and J lost 8 bases; unmatched junction nucleotides: 12. CDR1 and CDR2 (germline): SNHLY, FYNNEI. CDR3 sequence: CASSLYRTGGGYTIYF. The CDR3 nucleotides read TGTGCCAGCAGCCTATATAGGACAGGGGGCGGATACACCATATATTTT.

This clone came up a few times. The chain has TRBV15 and TRBJ2-1; D is perhaps TRBD2 (7 bases). This CDR3 is 16 amino acids long. Trimming removed 4 bases from V and 2 bases from J, with 15 bases in between. Germline V lookup: CDR1 LNHNV, CDR2 YYDKDF (reference sequence). CDR3 amino acids: CATSNPRGLTYNEQFF. The CDR3 DNA follows: TGTGCCACCAGCAATCCGCGGGGGCTGACCTACAATGAGCAGTTCTTC.

V and J are TRBV7-9 and TRBJ2-5; TRBD1 is a possible D gene (5 bases). The length of the CDR3 is 13 residues. CDR1 and CDR2 from the germline V gene are SEHNR and FQNEAQ (reference sequence). V was clipped by 1 base and J by 4 bases, with 7 bases between them. CDR3 sequence (DNA): TGTGCCAGCAGCTTAGTTGGGGCAGAGACCCAGTACTTC. Amino acids: CASSLVGAETQYF.

Turning to this clone: One junction end does not reproduce the germline sequence, and a read error may be involved. V is TRBV27 and J is TRBJ2-7, with D unresolved. This CDR3 comprises 15 residues. Germline V lookup: CDR1 MNHEY, CDR2 SMNVEV (reference sequence). The CDR3 region has the DNA TGTGCCAGCAGTGCGCTCGGAATTACCTCCTTCGAGCAGTACTTC. Its translation is CASSALGITSFEQYF.

V usage is TRBV2 and J usage is TRBJ1-2; D unclear. Germline V CDR1 and CDR2: SNHLY, FYNNEI. There are 13 residues in the CDR3. The V end was cut by 5 bases, the J end by 1 base, with 8 bases between. The DNA for the CDR3 is TGTGCCAGCAGTCTAGCAGTTAACTATGGCTACACCTTC. Translation: CASSLAVNYGYTF.

The genes are TRBV6-5 and TRBJ2-7, with 7 bases identical to TRBD2. This CDR3 spans 13 amino acids. The trim removed 6 bases at V and 6 bases at J, leaving 8 bases unmatched. The germline V gene encodes CDR1 MNHEY and CDR2 SVGAGI. Here the CDR3 DNA reads TGTGCCAGCAGGGACGGTGCGGGAGTCGAGCAGTACTTC. Its protein product is CASRDGAGVEQYF.

A word on this clone: With only one base between it and a far larger clone, this is likely a read error. Different DNA sequences within this sample yield the same CDR3. The rearrangement links TRBV6-4 to TRBJ1-5; D may be TRBD1 (5 bases). CDR1 and CDR2 from the germline V gene are MRHNA and SNTAGT. The CDR3 has 14 amino acids. The CDR3 is CASSDQGSNQPQHF. The CDR3 DNA is TGTGCCAGCAGTGACCAGGGCAGCAATCAGCCCCAACATTTT.

Of note for this clone: Additional DNA sequences in this sample encode the identical CDR3. The chain joins TRBV30 to TRBJ2-7; D gene unclear. Germline CDR1 and CDR2: GTSNPN and SVGIG (reference sequence). V dropped 0 bases and J dropped 4 bases, with 4 bases sitting between them. The CDR3 runs 11 residues. CDR3 residues: CAWSVSYEQYF. The CDR3 bases are TGTGCCTGGAGTGTGAGTTACGAGCAGTACTTC.

The rearrangement joins TRBV5-4 to TRBJ2-2, with D perhaps matching TRBD1 (6 bases). Germline V CDR1 and CDR2: SGHNT, YYREEE (reference sequence). Trimming took 6 bases from V and 4 from J, leaving 16 bases between them. The CDR3 consists of 15 residues. CDR3 sequence reads: CASTITGLGTGELFF. The CDR3 DNA is TGTGCCAGCACCATAACAGGGTTGGGCACCGGGGAGCTGTTTTTT.

This clone was detected only a few times. The V gene is TRBV30, the J gene TRBJ2-5, with D maybe TRBD2 (6 bases). Trimming pared 4 bases from V and 2 bases from J, leaving 17 bases between. Germline CDR1 reads GTSNPN; CDR2 reads SVGIG (reference sequence). The CDR3 loop spans 15 amino acids. DNA of the CDR3: TGTGCCTGGACCTTCGGCGTGGGGGGTCAAGAGACCCAGTACTTC. Translation gives CAWTFGVGGQETQYF.

The chain combines TRBV28 with TRBJ2-5; TRBD1 agrees at 12 bases. The CDR3 sequence is 19 residues long. CDR1 is MDHEN and CDR2 is SYDVKM in the germline V gene. The V segment lost 7 bases and the J segment 5 bases; nucleotides outside the gene matches: 20. The CDR3 protein is CASTELWGQGAAFGETQYF. The CDR3 DNA is TGTGCCAGCACCGAACTTTGGGGACAGGGGGCGGCATTTGGGGAGACCCAGTACTTC.